This paragraph covers one T cell receptor beta chain sequence. Its antigen is undetermined. The CDR3 covers 15 residues. Germline lookup yields CDR1 ENHRY and CDR2 SYGVKD. V lost 10 bases and J lost 7; bases outside the gene matches: 14. These data are taken from a study of shared clonotypes between healthy human individuals. In the study overall: The study drew on a couple of women and three men aged 18 to 49 as donors.

Regarding the study as a whole: Among donors, sharing of clonotypes was expected to be affected by sequencing depth. Among a few donors, approximately 5% of naive CD4 clonotypes were found in common.

Approximately 30,000 T cell genomes (roughly 220 ng DNA) went into each sorted-subset replicate. The table came from immunoSEQ multiplex PCR; TCRdb's copy has only in-frame clones and leaves some out. The sample lists about 2.3 million clones; around 92% were seen once. The receptor comes from a man between 18 and 35 years old in good health. Some clones in this sample may be carry-over from other donors' samples. V gene TRBV10-3 combines with J gene TRBJ1-5; TRBD1 matches 9 bases. The material sequenced was naive CD4+ T cells from PBMCs. As to subset: CD45RA+ positively selected. Written as DNA, the CDR3 is TGTGCCACCAGGGGGGGACAGGGTGCTAGCCAGCCCCAGCATTTT. Protein sequence: CATRGGQGASQPQHF.